This is a list of T cell receptor beta chains from one sample in a study of neoadjuvant anti-PD-1 for oral cavity cancer. Sequencing was performed with immunoSEQ multiplex PCR; in TCRdb, only in-frame clones are kept and a portion is missing. The table includes 7,000 to 9,000 clones, roughly 60% detected once. The source was PBMCs, collected after nivolumab (anti-PD-1) treatment. The receptors originated from a person aged 40-85 years with oral cavity squamous cell carcinoma. Both conserved end residues are part of each CDR3. The order of the fields is clone size, D gene, V gene, J gene, CDR3 protein, CDR3 DNA. A D gene is named only where the DNA matches it firmly. A row's size may be missing; if present it is once, few, many or a size class.

few	TRBD1	TRBV29-1	TRBJ2-2	CSVRLQGAGELFF	TGCAGCGTCCGATTACAGGGGGCCGGGGAGCTGTTTTTT
.	TRBD1	TRBV2	TRBJ2-3	CASRGQGAVDTQYF	TGTGCCAGCAGGGGACAGGGGGCGGTAGATACGCAGTATTTT
.	TRBD1	TRBV5-1	TRBJ1-1	CASSFTGTGPFF	TGCGCCAGCAGCTTTACCGGGACAGGGCCTTTCTTT
.	TRBD1	TRBV7-6	TRBJ2-7	CASSLYPGGYEQYF	TGTGCCAGCAGCTTATATCCAGGGGGCTACGAGCAGTACTTC
.	.	TRBV15	TRBJ2-7	CATSTLWSSYEQYF	TGTGCCACCAGCACGTTGTGGAGCTCCTACGAGCAGTACTTC
.	.	TRBV9	TRBJ2-1	CASSVAQVNEQFF	TGTGCCAGCAGCGTAGCCCAGGTCAATGAGCAGTTCTTC
.	.	TRBV7-9	TRBJ1-1	CASRVVNTEAFF	TGTGCCAGCAGAGTCGTGAACACTGAAGCTTTCTTT
.	.	TRBV7-8	TRBJ2-2	CASRKVRDTGELFF	TGTGCCAGCAGAAAAGTAAGGGACACCGGGGAGCTGTTTTTT
.	.	TRBV5-1	TRBJ2-7	CASSLLGSSYEQYF	TGCGCCAGCAGCTTGCTCGGGTCTTCCTACGAGCAGTACTTC
.	TRBD1	TRBV19	TRBJ1-1	CASSMRPGQVKDEAFF	TGTGCCAGTAGTATGAGACCCGGACAGGTGAAGGATGAAGCTTTCTTT
.	TRBD1	TRBV27	TRBJ2-7	CASSLGAGQGTYEQYF	TGTGCCAGCAGTTTAGGCGCGGGACAGGGCACCTACGAGCAGTACTTC
.	.	TRBV7-9	TRBJ1-2	CASSLRYRDGSNYGYTF	TGTGCCAGCAGCTTACGGTATCGGGACGGATCTAACTATGGCTACACCTTC
once	.	TRBV4-3	TRBJ1-2	CASSQGGAAYGYTF	TGCGCCAGCAGCCAAGGAGGGGCAGCTTATGGCTACACCTTC
.	.	TRBV5-6	TRBJ2-7	CASSLQGINYEQYF	TGTGCCAGCAGTTTACAGGGTATTAACTACGAGCAGTACTTC
few	TRBD1	TRBV7-2	TRBJ1-6	CASTVDRDFGGALHF	TGTGCCAGCACCGTAGACAGGGATTTTGGAGGGGCCCTCCACTTT
.	.	TRBV6-6	TRBJ2-7	CASSYSQGYEQYF	TGTGCCAGCAGTTACTCACAGGGCTACGAGCAGTACTTC
.	TRBD1	TRBV25-1	TRBJ1-2	CASSVTGDYGYTF	TGTGCCAGCAGTGTGACAGGGGACTATGGCTACACCTTC
.	.	TRBV29-1	TRBJ2-2	CSVAGRTNTGELFF	TGCAGCGTGGCGGGACGGACGAACACCGGGGAGCTGTTTTTT
few	.	TRBV25-1	TRBJ2-7	CASSITYEQYF	TGTGCCAGCAGCATTACCTACGAGCAGTACTTC
few	.	TRBV4-1	TRBJ2-5	CASSSGWGARETQYF	TGCGCCAGCAGCTCAGGGTGGGGGGCCAGGGAGACCCAGTACTTC
.	TRBD1	TRBV11-3	TRBJ2-7	CASSFGTDYEQYF	TGTGCCAGCAGCTTTGGGACAGACTACGAGCAGTACTTC
.	TRBD1	TRBV5-8	TRBJ1-4	CASSLVQGNEKLFF	TGTGCCAGCAGCTTGGTACAGGGGAATGAAAAACTGTTTTTT
few	.	TRBV28	TRBJ2-7	CASRLPGPNSYEQYF	TGTGCCAGCAGACTTCCCGGGCCTAACTCCTACGAGCAGTACTTC
.	TRBD2	TRBV15	TRBJ2-3	CATSSERTSGTDTQYF	TGTGCCACCAGCAGTGAGAGGACTAGCGGTACAGATACGCAGTATTTT
few	.	TRBV28	TRBJ1-4	CASSLFLNGSTNEKLFF	TGTGCCAGCAGTTTATTCCTTAACGGATCAACTAATGAAAAACTGTTTTTT
.	.	TRBV19	TRBJ1-1	CASSMVSRAFF	TGTGCCAGTAGTATGGTTTCGAGGGCTTTCTTT
once	.	TRBV5-1	TRBJ1-2	CASSNNYGYTF	TGCGCCAGCAGCAACAACTATGGCTACACCTTC
.	.	TRBV13	TRBJ1-1	CASSPGEDTEAFF	TGTGCCAGCAGCCCGGGGGAGGACACTGAAGCTTTCTTT
.	.	TRBV11-1	TRBJ2-3	CASSLNRGTDTQYF	TGTGCCAGCAGCCTAAATAGGGGCACAGATACGCAGTATTTT
.	.	TRBV10-3	TRBJ2-1	CAISESGGRNEQFF	TGTGCCATCAGTGAGTCTGGGGGAAGGAATGAGCAGTTCTTC
.	.	TRBV14	TRBJ1-3	CASRLASGNTIYF	TGTGCCAGCAGACTCGCCTCTGGAAACACCATATATTTT
few	.	TRBV19	TRBJ1-4	CASMSTAREKLFF	TGTGCCAGTATGTCTACGGCGCGTGAAAAACTGTTTTTT
.	TRBD1	TRBV6-1	TRBJ2-1	CASSRSGTVYNEQFF	TGTGCCAGCAGTCGATCCGGGACAGTCTACAATGAGCAGTTCTTC
.	TRBD2	TRBV5-4	TRBJ2-7	CASSPGLAGEKQYF	TGTGCCAGCAGCCCGGGACTAGCGGGGGAAAAGCAGTACTTC
.	TRBD1	TRBV5-1	TRBJ2-7	CASSSGTGAYEQYF	TGCGCCAGCAGCTCCGGGACAGGGGCCTACGAGCAGTACTTC
.	.	TRBV2	TRBJ2-1	CASVFYLSYNEQFF	TGTGCCAGCGTCTTTTACCTCTCCTACAATGAGCAGTTCTTC
.	.	TRBV5-5	TRBJ1-2	CASSLEGDYGYTF	TGTGCCAGCAGCTTGGAAGGGGACTATGGCTACACCTTC
.	.	TRBV5-4	TRBJ1-1	CASSPPPGRSTTEAFF	TGTGCCAGCAGCCCCCCCCCAGGACGAAGTACCACTGAAGCTTTCTTT
.	TRBD1	TRBV27	TRBJ1-5	CASSAAAGGLSGNQPQHF	TGTGCCAGCAGTGCGGCGGCAGGGGGCCTCTCGGGCAATCAGCCCCAGCATTTT
.	TRBD2	TRBV6-1	TRBJ2-1	CASSGTSYNEQFF	TGTGCCAGCAGTGGGACTAGCTATAATGAGCAGTTCTTC
few	.	TRBV25-1	TRBJ1-1	CASSESHPNLGRQAFF	TGTGCCAGCAGTGAATCGCACCCTAACCTGGGGCGTCAAGCTTTCTTT
once	.	TRBV6-5	TRBJ2-3	CASSPRPRADTQYF	TGTGCCAGCAGTCCGCGACCCCGGGCAGATACGCAGTATTTT
medium-sized	TRBD2	TRBV13	TRBJ2-1	CASSWGLVSYNEQFF	TGTGCCAGCAGCTGGGGACTAGTCTCCTACAATGAGCAGTTCTTC
.	.	TRBV9	TRBJ1-2	CASSPEWGDIYGYTF	TGTGCCAGCAGCCCTGAATGGGGGGACATCTATGGCTACACCTTC
.	TRBD1	TRBV7-9	TRBJ2-5	CASSLVGDRAEETQYF	TGTGCCAGCAGCTTAGTCGGGGACAGGGCAGAAGAGACCCAGTACTTC